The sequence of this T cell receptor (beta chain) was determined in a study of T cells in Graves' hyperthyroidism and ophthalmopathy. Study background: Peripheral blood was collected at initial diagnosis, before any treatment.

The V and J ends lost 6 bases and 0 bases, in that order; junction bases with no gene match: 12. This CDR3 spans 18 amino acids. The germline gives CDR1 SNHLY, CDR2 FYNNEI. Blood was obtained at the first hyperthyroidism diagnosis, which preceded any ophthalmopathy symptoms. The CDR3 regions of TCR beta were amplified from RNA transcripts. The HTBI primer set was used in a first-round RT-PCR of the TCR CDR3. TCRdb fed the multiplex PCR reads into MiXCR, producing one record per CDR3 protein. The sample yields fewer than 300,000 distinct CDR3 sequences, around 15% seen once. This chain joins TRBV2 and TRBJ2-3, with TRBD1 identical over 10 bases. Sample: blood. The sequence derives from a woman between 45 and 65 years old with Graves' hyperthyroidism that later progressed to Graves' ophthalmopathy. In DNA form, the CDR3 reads TGTGCCAGCAGCGGGACAGGGGCGAAGGGACCTAGCACAGATACGCAGTATTTT. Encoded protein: CASSGTGAKGPSTDTQYF.